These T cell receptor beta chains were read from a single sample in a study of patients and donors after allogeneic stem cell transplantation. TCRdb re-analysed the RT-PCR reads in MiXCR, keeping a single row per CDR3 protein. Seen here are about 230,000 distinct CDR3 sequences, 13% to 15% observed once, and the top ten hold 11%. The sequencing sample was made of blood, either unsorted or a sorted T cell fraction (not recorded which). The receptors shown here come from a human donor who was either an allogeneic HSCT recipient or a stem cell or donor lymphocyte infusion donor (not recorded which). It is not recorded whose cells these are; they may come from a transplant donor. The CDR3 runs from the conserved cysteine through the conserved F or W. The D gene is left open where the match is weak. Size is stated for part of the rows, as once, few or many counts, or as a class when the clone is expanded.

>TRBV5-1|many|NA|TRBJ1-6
CASSLEALSNSPLHF
TGCGCCAGCAGCTTGGAGGCTTTGTCTAATTCACCCCTCCACTTT
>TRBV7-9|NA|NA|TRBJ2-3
CASSPFSGRDTQYF
TGTGCCAGCAGCCCATTTTCCGGGCGAGATACGCAGTATTTT
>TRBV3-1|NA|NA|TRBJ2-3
CASSLGQRSIDTQYF
TGTGCCAGCAGCCTCGGACAGAGGAGCATAGATACGCAGTATTTT
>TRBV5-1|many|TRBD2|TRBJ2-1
CASSLGASGRDNEQFF
TGCGCCAGCAGCTTGGGGGCTAGCGGGAGGGACAATGAGCAGTTCTTC
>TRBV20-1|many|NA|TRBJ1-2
CSARDQEGYGYTF
TGCAGTGCTAGAGATCAGGAGGGGTATGGCTACACCTTC
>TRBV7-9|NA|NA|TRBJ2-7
CASSATQTIASEQYF
TGTGCCAGCAGCGCCACCCAGACTATCGCAAGCGAGCAGTACTTC
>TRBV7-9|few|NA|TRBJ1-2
CASSLGVEVYGYTF
TGTGCCAGCAGCTTAGGCGTGGAGGTCTATGGCTACACCTTC
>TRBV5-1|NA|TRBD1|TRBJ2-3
CASAQGAITDTQYF
TGCGCCAGCGCACAGGGGGCCATCACAGATACGCAGTATTTT
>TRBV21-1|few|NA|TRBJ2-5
CASSTRDYGETQYF
TGTGCCAGCAGCACCCGGGACTACGGAGAGACCCAGTACTTC
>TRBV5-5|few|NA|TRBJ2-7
CASSLKLESYEQYF
TGTGCCAGCAGCTTGAAACTAGAATCCTACGAGCAGTACTTC
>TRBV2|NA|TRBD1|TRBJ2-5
CASNLQGAQGETQYF
TGTGCCAGCAACCTGCAGGGGGCGCAGGGGGAGACCCAGTACTTC
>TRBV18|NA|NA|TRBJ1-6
CASSPIENSLYSPLHF
TGTGCCAGCTCACCGATCGAGAACAGCCTCTATTCACCCCTCCACTTT
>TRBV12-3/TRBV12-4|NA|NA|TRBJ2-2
CASRGDQTGELFF
TGTGCCAGCAGAGGCGACCAAACCGGGGAGCTGTTTTTT
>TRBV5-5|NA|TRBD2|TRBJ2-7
CASRSGLAVSSYEQYF
TGTGCCAGCAGATCCGGACTAGCGGTTAGCTCCTACGAGCAGTACTTC